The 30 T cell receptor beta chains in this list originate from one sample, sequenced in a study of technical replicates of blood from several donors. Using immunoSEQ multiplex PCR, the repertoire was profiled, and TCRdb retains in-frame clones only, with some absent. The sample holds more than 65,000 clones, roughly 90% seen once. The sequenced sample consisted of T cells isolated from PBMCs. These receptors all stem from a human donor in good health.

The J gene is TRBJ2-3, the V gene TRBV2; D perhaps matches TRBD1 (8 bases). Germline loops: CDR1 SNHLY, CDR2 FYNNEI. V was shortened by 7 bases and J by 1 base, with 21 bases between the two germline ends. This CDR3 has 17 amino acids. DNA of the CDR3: TGTGCCAGCACCCAAAGGGAAGCGGGACAGGGCACAGATACGCAGTATTTT. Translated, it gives CASTQREAGQGTDTQYF.

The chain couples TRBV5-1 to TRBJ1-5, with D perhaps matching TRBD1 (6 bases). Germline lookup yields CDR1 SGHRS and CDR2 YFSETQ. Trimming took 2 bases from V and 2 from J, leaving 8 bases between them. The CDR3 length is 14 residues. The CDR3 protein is CASSLEGGNQPQHF. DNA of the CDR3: TGCGCCAGCAGCTTAGAGGGGGGCAATCAGCCCCAGCATTTT.

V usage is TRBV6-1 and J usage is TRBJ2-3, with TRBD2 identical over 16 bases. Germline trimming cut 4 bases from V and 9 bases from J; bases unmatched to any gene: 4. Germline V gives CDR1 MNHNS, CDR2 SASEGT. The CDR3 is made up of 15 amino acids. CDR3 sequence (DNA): TGTGCCAGCAGTGGACAGGGACTAGCGGGAGGGACGCAGTATTTT. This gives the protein CASSGQGLAGGTQYF.

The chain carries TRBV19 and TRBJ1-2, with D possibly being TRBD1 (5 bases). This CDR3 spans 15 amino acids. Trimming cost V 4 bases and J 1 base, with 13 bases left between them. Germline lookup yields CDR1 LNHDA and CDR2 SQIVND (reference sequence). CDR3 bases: TGTGCCAGTAGTACCCTCCAGACAGATAACTATGGCTACACCTTC. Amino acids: CASSTLQTDNYGYTF.

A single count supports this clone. The CDR3 here is CASSPWTGEDTGELFF. The CDR3 nucleotides are TGTGCCAGCAGCCCCTGGACAGGGGAGGACACCGGGGAGCTGTTTTTT. The V gene is TRBV9, the J gene TRBJ2-2; 9 bases line up with TRBD1. The CDR3 covers 16 residues. V lost 4 bases, J lost 3 bases, and 7 bases stayed unmatched. The germline V gene encodes CDR1 SGDLS and CDR2 YYNGEE.

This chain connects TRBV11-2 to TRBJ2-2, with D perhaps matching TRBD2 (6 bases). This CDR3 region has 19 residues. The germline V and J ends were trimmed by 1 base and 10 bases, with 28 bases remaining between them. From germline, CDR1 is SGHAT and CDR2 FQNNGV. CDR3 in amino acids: CASSLVKRLGKGLREELFF. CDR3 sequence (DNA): TGTGCCAGCAGCTTAGTTAAGAGGCTAGGTAAAGGACTACGGGAGGAGCTGTTTTTT.

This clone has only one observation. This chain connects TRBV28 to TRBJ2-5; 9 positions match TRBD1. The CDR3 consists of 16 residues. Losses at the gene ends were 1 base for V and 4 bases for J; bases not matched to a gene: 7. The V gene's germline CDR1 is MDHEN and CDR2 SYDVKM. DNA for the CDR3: TGTGCCAGCAGTTTATCGGGACAGGGATTGCGAGAGACCCAGTACTTC. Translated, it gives CASSLSGQGLRETQYF. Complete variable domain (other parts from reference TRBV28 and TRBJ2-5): DVKVTQSSRYLVKRTGEKVFLECVQDMDHENMFWYRQDPGLGLRLIYFSYDVKMKEKGDIPEGYSVSREKKERFSLILESASTNQTSMYLCASSLSGQGLRETQYFGPGTRLLVL.

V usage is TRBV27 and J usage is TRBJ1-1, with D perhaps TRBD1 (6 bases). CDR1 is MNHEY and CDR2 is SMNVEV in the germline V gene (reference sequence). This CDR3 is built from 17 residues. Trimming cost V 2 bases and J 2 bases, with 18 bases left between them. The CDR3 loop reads CASSLQQGEVPNTEAFF. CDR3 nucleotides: TGTGCCAGCAGTTTACAACAGGGTGAGGTCCCTAACACTGAAGCTTTCTTT.

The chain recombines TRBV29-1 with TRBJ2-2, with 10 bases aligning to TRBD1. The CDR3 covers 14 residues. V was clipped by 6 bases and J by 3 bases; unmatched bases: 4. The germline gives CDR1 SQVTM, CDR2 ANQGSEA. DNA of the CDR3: TGCAGCGTCGGGACAGGGGTTTACACCGGGGAGCTGTTTTTT. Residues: CSVGTGVYTGELFF.

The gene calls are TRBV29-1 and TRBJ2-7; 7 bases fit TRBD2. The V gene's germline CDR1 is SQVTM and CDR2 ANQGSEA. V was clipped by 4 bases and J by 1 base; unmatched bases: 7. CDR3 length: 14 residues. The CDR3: CSVVGSSGSYEQYF. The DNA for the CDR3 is TGCAGCGTTGTCGGGTCTAGCGGTTCCTACGAGCAGTACTTC.

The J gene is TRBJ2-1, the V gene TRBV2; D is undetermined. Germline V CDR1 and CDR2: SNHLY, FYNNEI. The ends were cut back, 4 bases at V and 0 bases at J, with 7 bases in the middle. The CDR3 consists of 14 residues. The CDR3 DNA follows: TGTGCCAGCAGTGGCCCTAGCTCCTACAATGAGCAGTTCTTC. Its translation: CASSGPSSYNEQFF.

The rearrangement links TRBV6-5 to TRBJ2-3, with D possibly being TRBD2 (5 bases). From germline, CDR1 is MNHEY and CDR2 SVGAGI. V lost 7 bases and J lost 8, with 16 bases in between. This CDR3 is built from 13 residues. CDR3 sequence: CASTRVTVGTQYF. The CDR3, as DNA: TGTGCCAGCACGAGGGTCACTGTTGGTACGCAGTATTTT.

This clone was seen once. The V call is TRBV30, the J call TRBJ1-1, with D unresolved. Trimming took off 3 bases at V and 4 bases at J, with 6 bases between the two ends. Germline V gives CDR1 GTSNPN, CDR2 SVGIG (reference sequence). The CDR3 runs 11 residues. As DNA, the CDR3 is TGTGCCTGGAGGGACTTCACTGAAGCTTTCTTT. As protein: CAWRDFTEAFF.

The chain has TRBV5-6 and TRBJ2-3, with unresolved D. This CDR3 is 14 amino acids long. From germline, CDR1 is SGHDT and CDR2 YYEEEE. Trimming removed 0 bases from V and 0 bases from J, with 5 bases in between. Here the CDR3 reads CASSLELSTDTQYF. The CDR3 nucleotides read TGTGCCAGCAGCTTGGAGCTCAGCACAGATACGCAGTATTTT.

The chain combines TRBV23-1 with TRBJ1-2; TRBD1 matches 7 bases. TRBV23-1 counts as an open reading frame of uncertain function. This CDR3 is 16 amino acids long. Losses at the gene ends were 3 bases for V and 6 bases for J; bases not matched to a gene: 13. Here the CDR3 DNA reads TGCGCCAGCAGTCACCCTGACAGGGTAAGTACTAATGGCTACACCTTC. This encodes CASSHPDRVSTNGYTF.

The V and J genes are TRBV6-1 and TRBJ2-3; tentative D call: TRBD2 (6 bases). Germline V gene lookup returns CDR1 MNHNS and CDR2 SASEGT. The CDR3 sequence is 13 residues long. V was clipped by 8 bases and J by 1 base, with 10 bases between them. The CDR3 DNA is TGTGCCAGCGGATCTAGCGGCACAGATACGCAGTATTTT. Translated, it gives CASGSSGTDTQYF.

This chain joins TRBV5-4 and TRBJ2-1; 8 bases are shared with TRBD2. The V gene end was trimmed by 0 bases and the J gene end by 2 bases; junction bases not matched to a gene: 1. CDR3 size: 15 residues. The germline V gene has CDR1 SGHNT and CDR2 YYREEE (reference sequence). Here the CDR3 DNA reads TGTGCCAGCAGCTTGGGGGGACTAGCCTACAATGAGCAGTTCTTC. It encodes CASSLGGLAYNEQFF.

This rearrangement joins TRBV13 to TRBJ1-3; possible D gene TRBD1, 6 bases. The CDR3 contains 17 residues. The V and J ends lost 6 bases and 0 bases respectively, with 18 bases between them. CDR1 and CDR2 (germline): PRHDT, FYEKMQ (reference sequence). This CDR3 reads CASSLIGQLISGNTIYF. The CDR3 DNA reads TGTGCCAGCAGTTTAATAGGACAGTTGATCTCTGGAAACACCATATATTTT.

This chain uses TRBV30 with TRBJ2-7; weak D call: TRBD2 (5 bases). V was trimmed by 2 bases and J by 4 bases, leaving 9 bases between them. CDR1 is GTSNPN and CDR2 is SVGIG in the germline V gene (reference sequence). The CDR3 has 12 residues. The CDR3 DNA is TGTGCCTGGAGTCCCCCGGGGTACGAGCAGTACTTC. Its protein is CAWSPPGYEQYF. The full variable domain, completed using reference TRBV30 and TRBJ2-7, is SQTIHQWPATLVQPVGSPLSLECTVEGTSNPNLYWYRQAAGRGLQLLFYSVGIGQISSEVPQNLSASRPQDRQFILSSKKLLLSDSGFYLCAWSPPGYEQYFGPGTRLTVT.

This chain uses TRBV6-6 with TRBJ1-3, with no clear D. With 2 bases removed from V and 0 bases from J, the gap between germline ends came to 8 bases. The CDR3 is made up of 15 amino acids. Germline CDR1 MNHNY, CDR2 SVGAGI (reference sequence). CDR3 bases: TGTGCCAGCAGTTACCTAGCTGGCTCTGGAAACACCATATATTTT. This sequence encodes CASSYLAGSGNTIYF.

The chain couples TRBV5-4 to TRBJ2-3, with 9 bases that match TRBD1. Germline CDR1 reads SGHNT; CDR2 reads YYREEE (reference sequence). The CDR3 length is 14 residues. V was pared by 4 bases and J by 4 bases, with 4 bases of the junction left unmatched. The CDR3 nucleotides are TGTGCCAGCAGCAGGACAGGGGACGCAGATACGCAGTATTTT. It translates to CASSRTGDADTQYF.

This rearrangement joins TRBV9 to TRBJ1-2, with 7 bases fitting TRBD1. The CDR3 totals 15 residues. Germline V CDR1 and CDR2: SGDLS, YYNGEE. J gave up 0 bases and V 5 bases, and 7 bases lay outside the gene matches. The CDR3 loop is CASRGDRAPNYGYTF. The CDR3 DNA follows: TGTGCCAGCAGGGGGGACAGAGCTCCTAACTATGGCTACACCTTC.

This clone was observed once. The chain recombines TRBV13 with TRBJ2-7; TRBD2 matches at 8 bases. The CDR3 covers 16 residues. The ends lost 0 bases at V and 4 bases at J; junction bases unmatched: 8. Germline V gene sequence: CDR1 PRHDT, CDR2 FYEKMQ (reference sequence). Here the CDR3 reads CASSLGGLGGGYEQYF. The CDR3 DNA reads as TGTGCCAGCAGCTTAGGGGGACTAGGTGGAGGATACGAGCAGTACTTC.

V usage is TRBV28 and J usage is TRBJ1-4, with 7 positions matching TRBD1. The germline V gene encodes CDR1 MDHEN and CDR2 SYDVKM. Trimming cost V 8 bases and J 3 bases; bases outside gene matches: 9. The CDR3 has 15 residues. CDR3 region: CASRRIGTANEKLFF. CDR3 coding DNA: TGTGCCAGCCGCCGAATCGGGACAGCTAATGAAAAACTGTTTTTT.

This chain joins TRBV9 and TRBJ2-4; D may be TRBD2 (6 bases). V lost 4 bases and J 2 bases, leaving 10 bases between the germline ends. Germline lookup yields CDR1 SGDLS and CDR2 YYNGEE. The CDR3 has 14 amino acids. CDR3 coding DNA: TGTGCCAGCAGCCCCGGGGGTACCAAAAACATTCAGTACTTC. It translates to CASSPGGTKNIQYF.

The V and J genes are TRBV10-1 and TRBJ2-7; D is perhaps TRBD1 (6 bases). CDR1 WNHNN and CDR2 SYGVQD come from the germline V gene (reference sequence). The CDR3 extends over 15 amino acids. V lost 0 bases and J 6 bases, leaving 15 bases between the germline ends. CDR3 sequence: CASSESRTGTSEQYF. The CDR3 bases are TGCGCCAGCAGTGAGTCGAGAACAGGGACCTCCGAGCAGTACTTC.

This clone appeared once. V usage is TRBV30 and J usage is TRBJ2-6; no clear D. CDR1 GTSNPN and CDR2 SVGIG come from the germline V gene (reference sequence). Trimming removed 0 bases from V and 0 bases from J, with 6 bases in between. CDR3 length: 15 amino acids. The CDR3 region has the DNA TGTGCCTGGAGTGTTCAGGTCTCTGGGGCCAACGTCCTGACTTTC. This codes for CAWSVQVSGANVLTF.

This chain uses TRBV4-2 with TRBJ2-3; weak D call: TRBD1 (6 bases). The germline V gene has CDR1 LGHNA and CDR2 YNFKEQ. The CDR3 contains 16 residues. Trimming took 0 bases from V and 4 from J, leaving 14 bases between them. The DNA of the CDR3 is TGTGCCAGCAGCCAAGACCAGGGGATGGGTGCAGATACGCAGTATTTT. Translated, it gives CASSQDQGMGADTQYF.

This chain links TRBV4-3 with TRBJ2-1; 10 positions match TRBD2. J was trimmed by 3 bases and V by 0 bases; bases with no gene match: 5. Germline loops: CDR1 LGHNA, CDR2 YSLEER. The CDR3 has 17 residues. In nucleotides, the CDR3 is TGCGCCAGCAGCCAAGAAGAACTAGCGGGGCTCTACAATGAGCAGTTCTTC. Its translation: CASSQEELAGLYNEQFF.

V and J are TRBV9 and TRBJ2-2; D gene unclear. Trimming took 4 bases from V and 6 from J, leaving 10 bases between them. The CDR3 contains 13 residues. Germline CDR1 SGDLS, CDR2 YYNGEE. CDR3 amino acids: CASSLITSGELFF. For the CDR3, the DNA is TGTGCCAGCAGCTTAATAACATCCGGGGAGCTGTTTTTT.